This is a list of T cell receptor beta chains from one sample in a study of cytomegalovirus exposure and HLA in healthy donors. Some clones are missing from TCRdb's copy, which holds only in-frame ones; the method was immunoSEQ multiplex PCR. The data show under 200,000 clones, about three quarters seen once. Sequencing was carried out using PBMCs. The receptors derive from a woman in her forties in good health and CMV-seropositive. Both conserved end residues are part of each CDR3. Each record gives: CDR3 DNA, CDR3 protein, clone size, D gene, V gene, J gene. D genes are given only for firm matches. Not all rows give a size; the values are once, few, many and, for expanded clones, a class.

CDR3 DNA: TGCAGCGTTGAAGGGGCAGGGTCTATGAACTATGGCTACACCTTC
CDR3 protein: CSVEGAGSMNYGYTF
clone size: -
D gene: -
V gene: TRBV29-1
J gene: TRBJ1-2

CDR3 DNA: TGCAGCGTTGACGGCGGGAGCGACGAGCAGTACTTC
CDR3 protein: CSVDGGSDEQYF
clone size: -
D gene: TRBD2
V gene: TRBV29-1
J gene: TRBJ2-7

CDR3 DNA: TGTGCCAGCAGCTTAGGACAGTCCAATGAGCAGTTCTTC
CDR3 protein: CASSLGQSNEQFF
clone size: -
D gene: -
V gene: TRBV7-7
J gene: TRBJ2-1

CDR3 DNA: TGTGCCAGCAGCCCCGGGACACGGGAGACCCAGTACTTC
CDR3 protein: CASSPGTRETQYF
clone size: -
D gene: -
V gene: TRBV9
J gene: TRBJ2-5

CDR3 DNA: TGTGCCAGCAGTGAGGAGACAGAGTATCAGCCCCAGCATTTT
CDR3 protein: CASSEETEYQPQHF
clone size: -
D gene: -
V gene: TRBV6-1
J gene: TRBJ1-5

CDR3 DNA: TGTGCCAGCTCACTTAAGAACACTGAAGCTTTCTTT
CDR3 protein: CASSLKNTEAFF
clone size: -
D gene: -
V gene: TRBV18
J gene: TRBJ1-1

CDR3 DNA: TGTGCCAGCAGCTCCCCTCCCGGGACACCGAACACCGGGGAGCTGTTTTTT
CDR3 protein: CASSSPPGTPNTGELFF
clone size: -
D gene: -
V gene: TRBV11-2
J gene: TRBJ2-2

CDR3 DNA: TGTGCCAGCAGTGAATCTAGGAACACTGAAGCTTTCTTT
CDR3 protein: CASSESRNTEAFF
clone size: few
D gene: -
V gene: TRBV6-1
J gene: TRBJ1-1

CDR3 DNA: TGTGCCAGTAGTATACGACTAGCGGGAGACAAGGACTTC
CDR3 protein: CASSIRLAGDKDF
clone size: -
D gene: TRBD2
V gene: TRBV19
J gene: TRBJ2-7

CDR3 DNA: TGCAGCTCGGCGGGGTTGAACACTGAAGCTTTCTTT
CDR3 protein: CSSAGLNTEAFF
clone size: -
D gene: -
V gene: TRBV29-1
J gene: TRBJ1-1

CDR3 DNA: TGTGCCAGCAGCTTATTCTCAGCGCCCTACGAGCAGTACTTC
CDR3 protein: CASSLFSAPYEQYF
clone size: -
D gene: -
V gene: TRBV7-9
J gene: TRBJ2-7

CDR3 DNA: TGTGCCAGCAGCCTTAGAAGCACAGGGTCAGCTTACGAGCAGTACTTC
CDR3 protein: CASSLRSTGSAYEQYF
clone size: -
D gene: -
V gene: TRBV7-8
J gene: TRBJ2-7

CDR3 DNA: TGTGCCAGCAGCCCTAGCTCGTCTACGCAGTATTTT
CDR3 protein: CASSPSSSTQYF
clone size: -
D gene: -
V gene: TRBV9
J gene: TRBJ2-3

CDR3 DNA: TGTGCCAGCAGCGTACACTGGGCCCCTGGGGGGAATGAGCAGTTCTTC
CDR3 protein: CASSVHWAPGGNEQFF
clone size: -
D gene: -
V gene: TRBV25-1
J gene: TRBJ2-1

CDR3 DNA: TGTGCCAGTACCGTAGCGGGGGGCCAAAACTACAATGAGCAGTTCTTC
CDR3 protein: CASTVAGGQNYNEQFF
clone size: -
D gene: TRBD2
V gene: TRBV19
J gene: TRBJ2-1

CDR3 DNA: TGTGCCAGCAGTTACTCCGGTGGGACAGGCTCATACGAGCAGTACTTC
CDR3 protein: CASSYSGGTGSYEQYF
clone size: -
D gene: TRBD1
V gene: TRBV6-5
J gene: TRBJ2-7

CDR3 DNA: TGTGCCAGCAGCCCAACCACAGGGGGCGTCACTGAAGCTTTCTTT
CDR3 protein: CASSPTTGGVTEAFF
clone size: -
D gene: TRBD1
V gene: TRBV9
J gene: TRBJ1-1

CDR3 DNA: TGTGCCAGCAGTATTATGGGACAGGGGGGAACTGAAGCTTTCTTT
CDR3 protein: CASSIMGQGGTEAFF
clone size: -
D gene: TRBD1
V gene: TRBV6-5
J gene: TRBJ1-1

CDR3 DNA: TGCGCCAGCAGCCCTTCCTCAGGGGTCAACGAGCAGTACTTC
CDR3 protein: CASSPSSGVNEQYF
clone size: -
D gene: -
V gene: TRBV4-1
J gene: TRBJ2-7

CDR3 DNA: TGTGCCAGTAGTCTTGGAAGGGAGTTTTATGGCTACACCTTC
CDR3 protein: CASSLGREFYGYTF
clone size: -
D gene: -
V gene: TRBV19
J gene: TRBJ1-2

CDR3 DNA: TGTGCCAGCAGTCTCCCGGGTGAAAAACTGTTTTTT
CDR3 protein: CASSLPGEKLFF
clone size: -
D gene: -
V gene: TRBV28
J gene: TRBJ1-4

CDR3 DNA: TGTGCCAGCAGGGAGGGTCTCTACAATGAGCAGTTCTTC
CDR3 protein: CASREGLYNEQFF
clone size: -
D gene: -
V gene: TRBV7-9
J gene: TRBJ2-1